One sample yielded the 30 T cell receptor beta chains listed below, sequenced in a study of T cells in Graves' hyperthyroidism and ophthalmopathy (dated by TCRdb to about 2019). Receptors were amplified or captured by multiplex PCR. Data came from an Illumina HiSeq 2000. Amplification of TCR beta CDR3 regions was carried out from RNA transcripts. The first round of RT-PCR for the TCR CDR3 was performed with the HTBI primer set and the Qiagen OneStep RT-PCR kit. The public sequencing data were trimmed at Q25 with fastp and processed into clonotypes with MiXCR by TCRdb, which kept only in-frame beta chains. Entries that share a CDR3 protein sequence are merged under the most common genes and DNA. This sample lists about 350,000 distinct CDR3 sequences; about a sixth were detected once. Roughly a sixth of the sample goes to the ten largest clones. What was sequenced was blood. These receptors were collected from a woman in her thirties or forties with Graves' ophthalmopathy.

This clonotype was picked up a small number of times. CDR3 protein: CASSQLGLAGSETQYF. CDR3 in DNA: TGTGCCAGCAGTCAACTAGGACTAGCGGGAAGCGAGACCCAGTACTTC. The chain links TRBV6-2 or TRBV6-3 to TRBJ2-5, with 12 bases fitting TRBD2. The CDR3 is 16 residues long. The germline CDR1 and CDR2 sequences are MNHEY and SVGEGT. Trimming cost V 5 bases and J 5 bases; bases outside gene matches: 9.

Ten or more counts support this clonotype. This CDR3 reads CASSDGRDTGELFF. Written as DNA, the CDR3 is TGCGCCAGCAGTGACGGGAGGGACACCGGGGAGCTGTTTTTT. The V gene is TRBV10-1, the J gene TRBJ2-2; 8 bases map to TRBD2. CDR3 length: 14 residues. V was pared by 3 bases and J by 3 bases, with 0 bases of the junction left unmatched. The germline V gene encodes CDR1 WNHNN and CDR2 SYGVQD (reference sequence).

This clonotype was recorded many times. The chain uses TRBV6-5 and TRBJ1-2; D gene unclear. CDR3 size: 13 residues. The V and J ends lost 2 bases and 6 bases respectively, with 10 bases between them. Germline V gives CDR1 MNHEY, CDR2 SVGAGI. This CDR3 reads CASSYVGYHGYTF. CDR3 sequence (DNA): TGTGCCAGCAGTTACGTTGGTTATCATGGCTACACCTTC.

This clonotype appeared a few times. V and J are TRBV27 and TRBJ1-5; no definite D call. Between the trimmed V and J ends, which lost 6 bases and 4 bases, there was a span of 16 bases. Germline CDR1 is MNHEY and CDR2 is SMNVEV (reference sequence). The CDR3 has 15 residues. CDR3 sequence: CASRISRTANQPQHF. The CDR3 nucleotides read TGTGCCAGCAGGATAAGTCGGACCGCAAATCAGCCCCAGCATTTT.

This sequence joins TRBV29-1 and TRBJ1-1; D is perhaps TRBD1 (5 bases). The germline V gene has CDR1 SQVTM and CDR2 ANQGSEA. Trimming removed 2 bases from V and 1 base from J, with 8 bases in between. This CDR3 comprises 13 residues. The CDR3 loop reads CSVEIRENTEAFF. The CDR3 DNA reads TGCAGCGTTGAAATCAGGGAGAACACTGAAGCTTTCTTT.

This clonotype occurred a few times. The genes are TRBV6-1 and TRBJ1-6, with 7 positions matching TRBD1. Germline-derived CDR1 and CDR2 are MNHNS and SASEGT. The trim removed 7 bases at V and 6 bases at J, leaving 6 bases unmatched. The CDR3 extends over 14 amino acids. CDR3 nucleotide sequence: TGTGCCAGCACCTCCGGGACAGTTAATTCACCCCTCCACTTT. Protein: CASTSGTVNSPLHF.

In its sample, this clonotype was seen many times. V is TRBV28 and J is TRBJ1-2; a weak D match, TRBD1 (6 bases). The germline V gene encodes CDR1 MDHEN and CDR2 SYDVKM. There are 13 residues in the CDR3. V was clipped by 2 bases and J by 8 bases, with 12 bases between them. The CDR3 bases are TGTGCCAGCAGTTTAAAGAGGGGGACCGGCTACACCTTC. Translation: CASSLKRGTGYTF.

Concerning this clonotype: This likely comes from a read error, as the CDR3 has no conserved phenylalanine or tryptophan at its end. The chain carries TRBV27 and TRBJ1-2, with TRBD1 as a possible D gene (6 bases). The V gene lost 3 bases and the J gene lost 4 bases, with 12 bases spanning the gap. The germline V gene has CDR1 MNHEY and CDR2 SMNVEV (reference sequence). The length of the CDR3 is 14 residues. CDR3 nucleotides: TGTGCCAGCAGTTTCGGGGGGCTGGGCTATGGCTACACCCTC. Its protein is CASSFGGLGYGYTL.

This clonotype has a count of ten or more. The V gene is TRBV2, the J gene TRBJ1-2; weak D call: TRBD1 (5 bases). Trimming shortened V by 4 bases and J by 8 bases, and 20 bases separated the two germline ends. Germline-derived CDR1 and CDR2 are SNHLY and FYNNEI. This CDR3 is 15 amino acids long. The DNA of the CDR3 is TGTGCCAGCAGTGTGCATAGTGGGGGGATGATGGGCTACACCTTC. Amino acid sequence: CASSVHSGGMMGYTF.

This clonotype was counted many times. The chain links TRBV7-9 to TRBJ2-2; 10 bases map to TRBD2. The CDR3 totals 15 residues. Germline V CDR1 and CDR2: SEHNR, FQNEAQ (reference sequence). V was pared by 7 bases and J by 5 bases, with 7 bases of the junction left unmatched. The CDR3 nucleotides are TGTGCCAGCAATATAGCGGGAGGAGGGACCGGGGAGCTGTTTTTT. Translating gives CASNIAGGGTGELFF.

CDR3 DNA sequence: TGTGCCGGATCCGGGACGACCGGGACCCAGTACTTC. Residues: CAGSGTTGTQYF. V gene TRBV6-2 or TRBV6-3 combines with J gene TRBJ2-5, with D tentatively TRBD1 or TRBD2 (5 bases each). Germline V gene lookup returns CDR1 MNHEY and CDR2 SVGEGT. This CDR3 comprises 12 residues. Deletions cut 11 bases from V and 7 bases from J, with 17 bases between.

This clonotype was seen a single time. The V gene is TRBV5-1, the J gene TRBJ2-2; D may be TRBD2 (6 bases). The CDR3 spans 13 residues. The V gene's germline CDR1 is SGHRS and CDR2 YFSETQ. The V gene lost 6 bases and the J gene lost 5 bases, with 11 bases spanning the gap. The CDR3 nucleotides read TGCGCCAGCATGGTAGGAGGGACCGGGGAGCTGTTTTTT. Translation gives CASMVGGTGELFF.

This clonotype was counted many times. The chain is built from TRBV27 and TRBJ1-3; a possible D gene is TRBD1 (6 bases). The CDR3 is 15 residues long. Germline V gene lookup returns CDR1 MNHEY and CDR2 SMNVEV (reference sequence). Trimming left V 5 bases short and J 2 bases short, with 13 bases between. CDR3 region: CASSDLQGPGNTIYF. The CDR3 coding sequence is TGTGCCAGCAGTGACTTACAGGGTCCTGGAAACACCATATATTTT.

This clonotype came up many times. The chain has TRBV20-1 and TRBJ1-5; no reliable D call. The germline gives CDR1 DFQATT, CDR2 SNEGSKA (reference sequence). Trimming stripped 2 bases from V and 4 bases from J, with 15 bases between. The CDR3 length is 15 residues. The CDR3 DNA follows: TGCAGTGCTAGAAAGCGACCGAACCAGAATCAGCCCCAGCATTTT. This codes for CSARKRPNQNQPQHF.

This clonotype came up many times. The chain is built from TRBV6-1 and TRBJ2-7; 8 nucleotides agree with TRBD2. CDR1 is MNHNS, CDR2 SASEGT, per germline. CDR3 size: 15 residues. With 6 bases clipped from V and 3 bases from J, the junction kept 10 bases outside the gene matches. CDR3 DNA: TGTGCCAGCAGGACCAGCCGGGAGGGGGTCTACGAGCAGTACTTC. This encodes CASRTSREGVYEQYF.

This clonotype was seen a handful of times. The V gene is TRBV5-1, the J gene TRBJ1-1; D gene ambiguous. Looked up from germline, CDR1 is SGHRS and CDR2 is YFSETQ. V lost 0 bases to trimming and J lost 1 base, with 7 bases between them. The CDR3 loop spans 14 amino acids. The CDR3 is CASSLAQSNTEAFF. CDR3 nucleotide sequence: TGCGCCAGCAGCTTGGCTCAATCGAACACTGAAGCTTTCTTT.

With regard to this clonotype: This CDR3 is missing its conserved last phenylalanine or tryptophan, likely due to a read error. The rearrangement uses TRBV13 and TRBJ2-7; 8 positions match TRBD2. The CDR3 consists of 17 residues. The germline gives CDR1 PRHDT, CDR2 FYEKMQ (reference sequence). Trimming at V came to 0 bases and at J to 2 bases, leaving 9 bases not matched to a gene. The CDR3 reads CASSLGAGGDGPYEQYS. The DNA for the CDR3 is TGTGCCAGCAGCTTAGGAGCCGGGGGGGACGGTCCCTACGAGCAGTACTCC.

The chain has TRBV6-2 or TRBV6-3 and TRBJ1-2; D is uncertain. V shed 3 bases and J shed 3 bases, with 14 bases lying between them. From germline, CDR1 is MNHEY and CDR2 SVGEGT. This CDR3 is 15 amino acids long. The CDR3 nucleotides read TGTGCCAGCAGTTATTCTGAGGGTTGGGACTATGGCTACACCTTC. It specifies CASSYSEGWDYGYTF.

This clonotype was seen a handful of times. The CDR3 is CATSVTGGQGEQYF. Written as DNA, the CDR3 is TGTGCCACCAGTGTAACGGGAGGGCAGGGCGAGCAGTACTTC. This chain connects TRBV24-1 to TRBJ2-7; 8 positions match TRBD2. The junction had 8 bases not matched to a gene; V was cut back by 5 bases and J by 6 bases. The CDR3 length is 14 residues. The germline gives CDR1 KGHDR, CDR2 SFDVKD.

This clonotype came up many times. Written as DNA, the CDR3 is TGTGCCAGTAGTAGGGCCGCGCAAGGGTTGGGGGAGCTGTTTTTT. The encoded protein is CASSRAAQGLGELFF. The gene calls are TRBV19 and TRBJ2-2; no clear D gene. Per the germline V gene, CDR1 is LNHDA and CDR2 is SQIVND (reference sequence). The CDR3 runs 15 residues. Deletions cut 4 bases from V and 8 bases from J, with 17 bases between.

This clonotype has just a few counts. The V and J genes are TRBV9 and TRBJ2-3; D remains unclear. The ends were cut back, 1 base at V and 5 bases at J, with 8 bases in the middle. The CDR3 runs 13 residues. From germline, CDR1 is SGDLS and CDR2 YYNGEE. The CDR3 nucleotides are TGTGCCAGCAGCGTAAGGGCAATAGATACGCAGTATTTT. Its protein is CASSVRAIDTQYF.

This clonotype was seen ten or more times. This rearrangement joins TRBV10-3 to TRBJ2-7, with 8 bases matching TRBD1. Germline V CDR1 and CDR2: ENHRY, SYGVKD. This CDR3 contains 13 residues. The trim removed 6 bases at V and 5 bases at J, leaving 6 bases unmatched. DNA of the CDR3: TGTGCCATCAGCAGCATACAGGGGGACGAGCAGTACTTC. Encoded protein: CAISSIQGDEQYF.

In nucleotides, the CDR3 is TGTGCCATCCCCCGGACTAGCGGCCCCGGGGAGCTGTTTTTT. This gives the protein CAIPRTSGPGELFF. The chain has TRBV7-2 and TRBJ2-2; TRBD2 agrees at 10 bases. CDR1 and CDR2 from the germline V gene are SGHTA and FQGNSA. The CDR3 loop spans 14 amino acids. Trimming took 10 bases from V and 6 from J; bases not matched to a gene: 8.

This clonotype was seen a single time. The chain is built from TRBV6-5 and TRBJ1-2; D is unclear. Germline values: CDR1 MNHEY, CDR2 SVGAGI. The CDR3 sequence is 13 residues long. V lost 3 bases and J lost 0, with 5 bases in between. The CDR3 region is CASSYATNYGYTF. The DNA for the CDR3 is TGTGCCAGCAGTTATGCCACTAACTATGGCTACACCTTC.

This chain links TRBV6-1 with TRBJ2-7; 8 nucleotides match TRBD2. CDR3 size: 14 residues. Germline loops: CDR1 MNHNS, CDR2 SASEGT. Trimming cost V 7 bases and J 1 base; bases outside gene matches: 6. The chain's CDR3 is CASTKKRESYEQYF. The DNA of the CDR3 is TGTGCCAGCACTAAGAAGCGGGAGTCCTACGAGCAGTACTTC.

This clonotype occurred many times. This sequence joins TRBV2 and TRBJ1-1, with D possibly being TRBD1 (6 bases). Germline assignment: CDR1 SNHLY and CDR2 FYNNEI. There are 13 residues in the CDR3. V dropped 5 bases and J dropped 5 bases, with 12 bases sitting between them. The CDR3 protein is CASSWRGGTEAFF. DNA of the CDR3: TGTGCCAGCAGTTGGAGGGGGGGGACTGAAGCTTTCTTT. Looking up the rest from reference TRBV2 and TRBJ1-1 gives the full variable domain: EPEVTQTPSHQVTQMGQEVILRCVPISNHLYFYWYRQILGQKVEFLVSFYNNEISEKSEIFDDQFSVERPDGSNFTLKIRSTKLEDSAMYFCASSWRGGTEAFFGQGTRLTVV.

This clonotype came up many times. The DNA for the CDR3 is TGTGCCAGCAGTGAATACCGCGGGAGTGGAGATACGCAGTATTTT. Encoded protein: CASSEYRGSGDTQYF. The gene calls are TRBV6-1 and TRBJ2-3; the match to TRBD2 covers 7 bases. The CDR3 length is 15 residues. Trimming cost V 2 bases and J 5 bases; bases outside gene matches: 7. Germline CDR1 is MNHNS and CDR2 is SASEGT.

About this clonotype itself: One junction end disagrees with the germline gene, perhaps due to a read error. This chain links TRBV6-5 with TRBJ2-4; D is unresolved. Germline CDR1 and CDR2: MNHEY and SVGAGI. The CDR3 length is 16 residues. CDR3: CASSYGSGWTKNIPYF. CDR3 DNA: TGCGCCAGCAGTTACGGGTCAGGTTGGACCAAAAACATTCCGTACTTC.

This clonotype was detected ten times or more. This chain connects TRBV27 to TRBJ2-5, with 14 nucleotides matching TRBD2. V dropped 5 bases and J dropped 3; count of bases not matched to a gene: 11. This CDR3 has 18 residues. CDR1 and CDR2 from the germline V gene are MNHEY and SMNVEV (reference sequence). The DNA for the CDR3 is TGTGCCAGCAGTACAGCAGGGTTGGGACTAGCGGGAGAAGAGACCCAGTACTTC. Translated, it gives CASSTAGLGLAGEETQYF.

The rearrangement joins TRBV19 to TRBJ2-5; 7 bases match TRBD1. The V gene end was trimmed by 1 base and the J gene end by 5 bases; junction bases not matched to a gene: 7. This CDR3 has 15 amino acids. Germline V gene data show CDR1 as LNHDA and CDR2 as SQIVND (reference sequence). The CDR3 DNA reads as TGTGCCAGTAGTATAGGAGGGGGCGCATTTGAGACCCAGTACTTC. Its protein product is CASSIGGGAFETQYF. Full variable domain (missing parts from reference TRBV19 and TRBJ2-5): DGGITQSPKYLFRKEGQNVTLSCEQNLNHDAMYWYRQDPGQGLRLIYYSQIVNDFQKGDIAEGYSVSREKKESFPLTVTSAQKNPTAFYLCASSIGGGAFETQYFGPGTRLLVL.